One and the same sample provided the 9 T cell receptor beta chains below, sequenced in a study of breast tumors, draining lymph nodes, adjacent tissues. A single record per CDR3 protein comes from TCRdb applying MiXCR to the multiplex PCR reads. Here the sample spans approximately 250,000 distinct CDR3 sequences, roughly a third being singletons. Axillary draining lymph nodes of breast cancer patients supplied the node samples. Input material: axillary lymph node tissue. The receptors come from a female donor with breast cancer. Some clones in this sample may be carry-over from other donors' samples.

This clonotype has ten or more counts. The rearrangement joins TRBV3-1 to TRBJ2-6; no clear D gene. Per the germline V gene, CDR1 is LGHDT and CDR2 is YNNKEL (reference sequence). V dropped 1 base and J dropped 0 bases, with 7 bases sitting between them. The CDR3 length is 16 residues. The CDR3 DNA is TGTGCCAGCAGCCAAGGTACAAGCTCTGGGGCCAACGTCCTGACTTTC. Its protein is CASSQGTSSGANVLTF.

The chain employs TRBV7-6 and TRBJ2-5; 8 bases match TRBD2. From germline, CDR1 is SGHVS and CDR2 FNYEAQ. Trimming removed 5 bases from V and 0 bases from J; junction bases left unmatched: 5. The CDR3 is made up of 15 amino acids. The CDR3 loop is CASSKSGGNQETQYF. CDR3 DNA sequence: TGTGCCAGCAGCAAAAGCGGGGGCAACCAAGAGACCCAGTACTTC.

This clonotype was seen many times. CDR3: CASSQGSSGDQETQYF. The DNA for the CDR3 is TGTGCCAGCAGCCAAGGCTCTAGCGGGGACCAAGAGACCCAGTACTTC. The chain recombines TRBV4-2 with TRBJ2-5; 9 nucleotides line up with TRBD2. The CDR3 totals 16 residues. J was trimmed by 0 bases and V by 1 base; bases with no gene match: 3. Germline CDR1 LGHNA, CDR2 YNFKEQ.

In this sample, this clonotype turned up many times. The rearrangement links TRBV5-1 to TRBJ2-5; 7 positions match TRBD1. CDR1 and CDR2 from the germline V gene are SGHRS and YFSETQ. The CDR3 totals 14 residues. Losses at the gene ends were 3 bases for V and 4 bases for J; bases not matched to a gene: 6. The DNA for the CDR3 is TGCGCCAGCAGCTACAAGACAGGGCTAGAGACCCAGTACTTC. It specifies CASSYKTGLETQYF.

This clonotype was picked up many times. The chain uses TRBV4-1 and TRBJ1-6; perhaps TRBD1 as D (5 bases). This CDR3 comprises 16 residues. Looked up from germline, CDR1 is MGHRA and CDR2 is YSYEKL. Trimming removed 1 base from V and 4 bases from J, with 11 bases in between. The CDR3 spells CASSQAGTTYNSPLHF. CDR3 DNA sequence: TGCGCCAGCAGCCAAGCGGGGACGACGTATAATTCACCCCTCCACTTT.

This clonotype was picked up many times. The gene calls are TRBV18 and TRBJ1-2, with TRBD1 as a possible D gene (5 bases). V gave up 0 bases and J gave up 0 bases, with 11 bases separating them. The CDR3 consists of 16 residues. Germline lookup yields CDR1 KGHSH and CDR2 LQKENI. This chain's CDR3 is CASSPPPGTTNYGYTF. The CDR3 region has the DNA TGTGCCAGCTCACCACCGCCAGGGACCACTAACTATGGCTACACCTTC.

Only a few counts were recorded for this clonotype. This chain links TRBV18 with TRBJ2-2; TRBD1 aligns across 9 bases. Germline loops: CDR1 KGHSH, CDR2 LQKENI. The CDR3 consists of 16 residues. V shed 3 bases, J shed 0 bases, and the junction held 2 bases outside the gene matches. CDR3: CASSPRTGANTGELFF. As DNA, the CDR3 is TGTGCCAGCTCACCGCGGACAGGGGCGAACACCGGGGAGCTGTTTTTT.

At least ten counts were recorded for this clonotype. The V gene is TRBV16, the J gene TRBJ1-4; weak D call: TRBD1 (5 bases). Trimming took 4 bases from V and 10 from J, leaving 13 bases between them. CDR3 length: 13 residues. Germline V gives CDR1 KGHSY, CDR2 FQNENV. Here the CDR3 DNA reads TGTGCCAGCAGCCCGGGGGGGGACGTAAAACTGTTTTTT. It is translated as CASSPGGDVKLFF.

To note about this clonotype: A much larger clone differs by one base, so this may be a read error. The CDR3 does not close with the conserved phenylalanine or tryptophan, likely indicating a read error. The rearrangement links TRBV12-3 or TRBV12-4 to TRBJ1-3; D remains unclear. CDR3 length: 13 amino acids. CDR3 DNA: TGTGCCAGCAGCTTAGTGGTGGGAAACACCATATATCTT. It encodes CASSLVVGNTIYL.